Listed below are T cell receptor beta chains from one sample, sequenced in a study of read filtering for tumor transcriptome and immune sequencing. TCRdb itself ran the reads through MiXCR, one entry per CDR3 protein. In the table there are some 120,000 distinct CDR3 sequences, roughly 13% of which are singletons. What was sequenced was a population of CD138-negative cells sorted from bone marrow. Every receptor here comes from a donor aged 40 or older with multiple myeloma. The conserved cysteine and the conserved F or W are not part of the CDR3 here. The order of the fields is clone size, J gene, V gene, CDR3 protein. Clone sizes are given selectively: once, few, many, or a class where the clone is expanded.

NA,TRBJ1-5,TRBV12-3/TRBV12-4,ASSKGVGNQPQH
NA,TRBJ1-1,TRBV12-3/TRBV12-4,ASGTYSNTEAF
few,TRBJ2-7,TRBV29-1,SVGEFGYEQY
many,TRBJ2-2,TRBV20-1,SAPQTGSRNAGELF
few,TRBJ1-3,TRBV12-3/TRBV12-4,ASSLEGGHSGNTRY
many,TRBJ2-3,TRBV20-1,SARGRGSQY
many,TRBJ2-2,TRBV6-5,ASLRGTGVPGELF
many,TRBJ1-2,TRBV7-2,ASRGTGYNYGYT
few,TRBJ2-5,TRBV25-1,ASSDPVTWGETQY
many,TRBJ1-2,TRBV29-1,SVGVGGANGYT
few,TRBJ2-3,TRBV5-1,ASRTETGDTQY
many,TRBJ2-7,TRBV20-1,SALKMSGGRDEQY
few,TRBJ1-3,TRBV29-1,SIDSGTDGNTIY
NA,TRBJ1-1,TRBV20-1,SAPRGGSMANTEAF